This T cell receptor beta chain was found in a study of monozygotic twins with inflammatory bowel disease. Concerning this clonotype itself: Its matching antigen is unknown.

Study-level findings and limits: Among twins, concordant and discordant pairs did not differ in repertoire similarity, possibly from limited power.

Reprocessing the 5' RACE reads, TCRdb reports a single entry for every CDR3 protein and omits DNA. In all, the sample yields 400,000 to 500,000 distinct CDR3 sequences. The CDR3 sequence is 14 residues long. Per the germline V gene, CDR1 is SGHRS and CDR2 is YFSETQ. The chain couples TRBV5-1 to TRBJ2-1; the TCRdb call, TRBD2, lacks DNA for checking. Sequencing was done on a sample of blood. The sequence was obtained from a human donor with ulcerative colitis or Crohn's disease, or a healthy co-twin of an affected twin (not recorded which). The CDR3 reads CASRRTSGGNEQFF.